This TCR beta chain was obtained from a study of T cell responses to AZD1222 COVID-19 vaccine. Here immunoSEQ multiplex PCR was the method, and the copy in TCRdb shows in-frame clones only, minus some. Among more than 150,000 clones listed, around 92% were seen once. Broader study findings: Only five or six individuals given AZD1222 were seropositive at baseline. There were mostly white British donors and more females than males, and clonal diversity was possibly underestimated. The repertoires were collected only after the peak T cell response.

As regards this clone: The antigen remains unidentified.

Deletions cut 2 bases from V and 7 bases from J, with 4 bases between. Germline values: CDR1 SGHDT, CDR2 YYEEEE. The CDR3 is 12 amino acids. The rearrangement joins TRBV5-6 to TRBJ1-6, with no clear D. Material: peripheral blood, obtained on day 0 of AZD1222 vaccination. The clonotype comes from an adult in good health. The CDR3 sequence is CASSFQNSPLHF. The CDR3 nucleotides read TGTGCCAGCAGCTTCCAGAATTCACCCCTCCACTTT.